These 19 T cell receptor beta chains share one sample of origin, sequenced in a study of CD8 T cells in Susac syndrome. Random hexamers primed reverse transcription of about 0.45 to 1 ug RNA. TCRdb re-analysed the immunoSEQ multiplex PCR reads in MiXCR, keeping a single row per CDR3 protein. The sample consists of around 140,000 distinct CDR3 sequences, roughly 76% of them appearing once. Material: CD8+ T cells from PBMCs. Receptors were obtained from a human donor with multiple sclerosis.

This clonotype was seen once. This chain uses TRBV5-1 with TRBJ2-1; 10 bases agree with TRBD2. Germline loops: CDR1 SGHRS, CDR2 YFSETQ. V shed 0 bases, J shed 6 bases, and the junction held 3 bases outside the gene matches. The CDR3 is made up of 15 amino acids. CDR3 DNA: TGCGCCAGCAGCTTGGATAGCGGGAGGTTCAATGAGCAGTTCTTC. Translation gives CASSLDSGRFNEQFF.

This clonotype was seen just once. The chain has TRBV20-1 and TRBJ2-6; TRBD1 aligns across 9 bases. Germline CDR1 reads DFQATT; CDR2 reads SNEGSKA (reference sequence). The CDR3 runs 17 residues. V was pared by 5 bases and J by 0 bases, with 8 bases of the junction left unmatched. The CDR3: CSADDRDRASGANVLTF. The CDR3 region has the DNA TGCAGTGCTGATGACCGGGACAGGGCCTCTGGGGCCAACGTCCTGACTTTC.

This chain uses TRBV3-1 with TRBJ2-2; no clear D gene. CDR3 length equals 13 residues. Germline CDR1 LGHDT, CDR2 YNNKEL (reference sequence). The V end was cut by 1 base, the J end by 6 bases, with 6 bases between. CDR3 bases: TGTGCCAGCAGCCAAGCTTATTCCGGGGAGCTGTTTTTT. Translated, it gives CASSQAYSGELFF.

V and J are TRBV7-2 and TRBJ2-7; perhaps TRBD1 as D (7 bases). V was shortened by 3 bases and J by 5 bases, with 11 bases between the two germline ends. The CDR3 totals 13 residues. From germline, CDR1 is SGHTA and CDR2 FQGNSA. This CDR3 reads CASSFSRGDEQYF. In DNA form, the CDR3 reads TGTGCCAGCAGCTTTTCCAGGGGGGACGAGCAGTACTTC.

The chain is built from TRBV4-3 and TRBJ2-2; D is uncertain. Germline V gene lookup returns CDR1 LGHNA and CDR2 YSLEER. The CDR3 length is 15 residues. V lost 4 bases and J lost 0, with 9 bases in between. The CDR3 nucleotides are TGCGCCAGCAGCCCCCGTCCCGCGAACACCGGGGAGCTGTTTTTT. This gives the protein CASSPRPANTGELFF.

The chain has TRBV7-9 and TRBJ2-1; 11 nucleotides line up with TRBD2. The CDR3 is 14 residues long. Germline V CDR1 and CDR2: SEHNR, FQNEAQ (reference sequence). V was pared by 8 bases and J by 3 bases, with 3 bases of the junction left unmatched. CDR3 nucleotides: TGTGCCAGCTCCGGGACTAGCGGCTACAATGAGCAGTTCTTC. Translating gives CASSGTSGYNEQFF.

The chain couples TRBV7-9 to TRBJ2-1; 13 nucleotides align to TRBD2. This CDR3 has 18 amino acids. Germline V gives CDR1 SEHNR, CDR2 FQNEAQ (reference sequence). The ends lost 8 bases at V and 7 bases at J; junction bases unmatched: 17. In DNA, the CDR3 is TGTGCCAGCGCGGGGAGGAATACGCCGGGACTAGCGGGAAATGAGCAGTTCTTC. Translating gives CASAGRNTPGLAGNEQFF.

This clonotype came up once. This sequence joins TRBV30 and TRBJ1-2, with D possibly being TRBD1 (6 bases). Germline CDR1 and CDR2: GTSNPN and SVGIG (reference sequence). This CDR3 contains 15 residues. Trimming left V 5 bases short and J 5 bases short, with 21 bases between. CDR3 sequence (DNA): TGTGCCTGGGAGGGGGTGATCGGTCCTCCTTATGGCTACACCTTC. Its protein product is CAWEGVIGPPYGYTF.

This chain uses TRBV6-1 with TRBJ2-1; D may be TRBD2 (6 bases). Germline CDR1 and CDR2: MNHNS and SASEGT. V was cut by 9 bases and J by 9 bases, with 12 bases left in between. The CDR3 runs to 11 residues. The CDR3 DNA sequence: TGTGCCAGTGAGGTCGGGGGTGAGCAGTTCTTC. This gives the protein CASEVGGEQFF.

This rearrangement joins TRBV5-4 to TRBJ2-3; TRBD2 aligns across 12 bases. The V gene's germline CDR1 is SGHNT and CDR2 YYREEE (reference sequence). The J segment lost 4 bases and the V segment lost 7 bases, leaving 10 bases of the junction unmatched. The CDR3 is made up of 16 amino acids. The CDR3 nucleotides are TGTGCCAGCGACGGGGTGACTAGCGGGAGAGCAGATACGCAGTATTTT. Residues: CASDGVTSGRADTQYF.

The chain has TRBV12-3 or TRBV12-4 and TRBJ1-6; D not resolved. The CDR3 has 14 residues. V lost 6 bases to trimming and J lost 2 bases, with 8 bases between them. The CDR3 DNA follows: TGTGCCAGCAGACGAGACACCTATAATTCACCCCTCCACTTT. Translating gives CASRRDTYNSPLHF.

The chain recombines TRBV28 with TRBJ1-2; D gene ambiguous. Germline CDR1 reads MDHEN; CDR2 reads SYDVKM. V shed 2 bases and J shed 6 bases, with 10 bases lying between them. The length of the CDR3 is 13 residues. The CDR3 protein is CASSLLGADGYTF. The CDR3 nucleotides are TGTGCCAGCAGTTTACTGGGAGCGGATGGCTACACCTTC.

The V call is TRBV20-1, the J call TRBJ1-1, with 7 bases lining up with TRBD1. The length of the CDR3 is 14 residues. The germline gives CDR1 DFQATT, CDR2 SNEGSKA (reference sequence). The J segment lost 10 bases and the V segment lost 2 bases, leaving 13 bases of the junction unmatched. The DNA of the CDR3 is TGCAGTGCTAGATATCACAGGGGCCTCCGGTTAGCTTTCTTT. Amino acid sequence: CSARYHRGLRLAFF.

The chain combines TRBV28 with TRBJ1-2; D is uncertain. Trimming took 3 bases from V and 7 from J, leaving 6 bases between them. There are 11 residues in the CDR3. Germline V gene sequence: CDR1 MDHEN, CDR2 SYDVKM. CDR3 coding DNA: TGTGCCAGCAGTTTCAGTGGTGGCTACACCTTC. It translates to CASSFSGGYTF.

This clonotype was seen only once. The V call is TRBV13, the J call TRBJ1-6; D gene ambiguous. The CDR3 loop spans 14 amino acids. The V gene lost 1 base and the J gene lost 7 bases, with 8 bases spanning the gap. Germline V CDR1 and CDR2: PRHDT, FYEKMQ (reference sequence). Here the CDR3 reads CASSLEGPNSPLHF. The CDR3 DNA reads as TGTGCCAGCAGCTTAGAAGGACCCAATTCACCCCTCCACTTT.

This rearrangement joins TRBV12-3 or TRBV12-4 to TRBJ2-1, with no clear D. Trimming took off 5 bases at V and 6 bases at J, with 11 bases between the two ends. The CDR3 has 13 amino acids. The CDR3 is CASSANWGNEQFF. Here the CDR3 DNA reads TGTGCCAGCAGTGCCAACTGGGGCAATGAGCAGTTCTTC.

The gene calls are TRBV12-3 or TRBV12-4 and TRBJ1-5, with a possible D match to TRBD1 (5 bases). Trimming removed 3 bases from V and 9 bases from J, with 15 bases in between. The CDR3 length is 14 residues. The CDR3 DNA reads as TGTGCCAGCAGTTTCACGGGAAATCAGGGGCCCCAGCATTTT. Protein product: CASSFTGNQGPQHF.

The chain uses TRBV19 and TRBJ1-1; no clear D gene. The CDR3 sequence is 11 residues long. Germline lookup yields CDR1 LNHDA and CDR2 SQIVND (reference sequence). Trimming cost V 6 bases and J 3 bases, with 5 bases left between them. The CDR3 region has the DNA TGTGCCAGTAGAGAATACACTGAAGCTTTCTTT. Its protein product is CASREYTEAFF.

This clonotype has a handful of counts. The chain links TRBV4-1 to TRBJ2-2; D gene unclear. The germline CDR1 and CDR2 sequences are MGHRA and YSYEKL. The CDR3 consists of 13 residues. V was cut by 3 bases and J by 5 bases, with 7 bases left in between. The CDR3 region has the DNA TGCGCCAGCAGCCATCGGGTTACCGGGGAGCTGTTTTTT. Translated, it gives CASSHRVTGELFF.